The clone carrying this TCR beta chain has a count of ten or more. Its antigen is unknown. One entry per CDR3 protein results from TCRdb running MiXCR on the 5' RACE reads. The sample holds tens of thousands of distinct CDR3 sequences; less than 30% are singletons and the top ten take roughly 2.2%. The sorted Tregs were CD4+CD25+CD127-/low cells. The V and J ends lost 4 bases and 2 bases, in that order; junction bases with no gene match: 4. There are 14 residues in the CDR3. CDR1 is SGHRS, CDR2 YFSETQ, per germline. Whole-study findings and limits: The larger cohort examined one V-J beta rearrangement, not whole repertoires.

What was sequenced was tumor-infiltrating Tregs sorted from the breast tumor. The V call is TRBV5-1, the J call TRBJ2-3; 7 nucleotides agree with TRBD1. The source of this sequence is a female donor with breast cancer. CDR3 nucleotide sequence: TGCGCCAGCAGCCTGGGACAGACCACAGATACGCAGTATTTT. It yields the protein CASSLGQTTDTQYF.